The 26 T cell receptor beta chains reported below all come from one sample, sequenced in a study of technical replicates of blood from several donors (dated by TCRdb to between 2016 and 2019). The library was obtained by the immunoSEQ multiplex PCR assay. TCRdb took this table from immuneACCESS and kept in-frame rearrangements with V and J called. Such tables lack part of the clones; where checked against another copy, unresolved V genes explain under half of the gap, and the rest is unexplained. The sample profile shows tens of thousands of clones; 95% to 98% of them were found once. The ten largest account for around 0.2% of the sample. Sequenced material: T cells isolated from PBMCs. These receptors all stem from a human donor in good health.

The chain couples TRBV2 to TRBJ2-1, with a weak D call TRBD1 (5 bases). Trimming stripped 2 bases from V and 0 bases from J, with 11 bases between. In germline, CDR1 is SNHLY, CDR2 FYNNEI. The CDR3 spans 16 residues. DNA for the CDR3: TGTGCCAGCAGTGAACATCAGGGCAACTCCTACAATGAGCAGTTCTTC. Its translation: CASSEHQGNSYNEQFF.

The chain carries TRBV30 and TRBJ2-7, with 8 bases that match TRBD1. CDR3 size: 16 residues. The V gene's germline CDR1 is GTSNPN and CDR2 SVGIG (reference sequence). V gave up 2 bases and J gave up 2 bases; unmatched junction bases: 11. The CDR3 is CAWSHTLRDRPYEQYF. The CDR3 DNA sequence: TGTGCCTGGAGTCATACACTACGGGACAGGCCCTACGAGCAGTACTTC. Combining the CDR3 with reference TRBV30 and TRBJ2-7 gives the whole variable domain SQTIHQWPATLVQPVGSPLSLECTVEGTSNPNLYWYRQAAGRGLQLLFYSVGIGQISSEVPQNLSASRPQDRQFILSSKKLLLSDSGFYLCAWSHTLRDRPYEQYFGPGTRLTVT.

The CDR3 is CASSLDLAGAPIGELFF. For the CDR3, the DNA is TGTGCCAGCAGCTTAGATCTAGCGGGAGCCCCAATCGGGGAGCTGTTTTTT. The chain couples TRBV7-6 to TRBJ2-2; 10 nucleotides align to TRBD2. CDR1 SGHVS and CDR2 FNYEAQ come from the germline V gene. CDR3 length: 17 amino acids. V gave up 1 base and J gave up 7 bases; unmatched junction bases: 9.

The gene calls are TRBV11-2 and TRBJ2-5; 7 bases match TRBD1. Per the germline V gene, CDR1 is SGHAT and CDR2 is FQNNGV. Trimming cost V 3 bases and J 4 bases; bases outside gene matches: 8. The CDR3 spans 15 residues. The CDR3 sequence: CASSFEGAQVETQYF. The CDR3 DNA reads TGTGCCAGCAGCTTCGAGGGGGCCCAAGTAGAGACCCAGTACTTC.

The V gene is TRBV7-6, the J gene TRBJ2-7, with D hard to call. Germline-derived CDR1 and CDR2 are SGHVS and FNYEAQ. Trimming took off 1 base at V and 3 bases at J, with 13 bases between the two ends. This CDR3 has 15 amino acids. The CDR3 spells CASSLGGGINYEQYF. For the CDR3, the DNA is TGTGCCAGCAGCTTAGGTGGCGGTATCAACTACGAGCAGTACTTC.

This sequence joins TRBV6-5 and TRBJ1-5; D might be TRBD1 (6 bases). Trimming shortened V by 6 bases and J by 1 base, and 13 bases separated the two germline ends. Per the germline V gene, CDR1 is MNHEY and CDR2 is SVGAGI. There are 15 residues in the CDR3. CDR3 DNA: TGTGCCAGCAGAAAAGACAGGTCCAGCAATCAGCCCCAGCATTTT. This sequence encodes CASRKDRSSNQPQHF.

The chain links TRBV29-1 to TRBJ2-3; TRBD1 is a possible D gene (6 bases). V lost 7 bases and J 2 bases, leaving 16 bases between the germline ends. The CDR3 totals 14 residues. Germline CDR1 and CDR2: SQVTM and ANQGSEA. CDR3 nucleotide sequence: TGCAGCGCTACAGGACAGCCATTCACAGATACGCAGTATTTT. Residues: CSATGQPFTDTQYF.

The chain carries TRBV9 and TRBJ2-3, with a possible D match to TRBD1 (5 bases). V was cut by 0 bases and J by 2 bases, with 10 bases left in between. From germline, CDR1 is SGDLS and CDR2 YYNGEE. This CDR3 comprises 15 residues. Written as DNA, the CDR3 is TGTGCCAGCAGCGTAGCTAGGACATTCACAGATACGCAGTATTTT. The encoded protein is CASSVARTFTDTQYF.

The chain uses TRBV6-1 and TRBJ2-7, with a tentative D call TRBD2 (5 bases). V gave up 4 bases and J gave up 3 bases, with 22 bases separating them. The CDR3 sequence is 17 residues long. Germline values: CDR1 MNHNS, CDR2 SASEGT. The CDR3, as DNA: TGTGCCAGCAGTGCTCTAAGCCCTGGAGAGGGCTACTACGAGCAGTACTTC. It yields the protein CASSALSPGEGYYEQYF.

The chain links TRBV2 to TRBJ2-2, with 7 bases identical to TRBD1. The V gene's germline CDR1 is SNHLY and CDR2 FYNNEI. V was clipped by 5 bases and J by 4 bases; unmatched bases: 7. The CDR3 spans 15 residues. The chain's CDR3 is CASSQQGFSTGELFF. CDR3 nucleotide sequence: TGTGCCAGCAGTCAACAGGGGTTCAGCACCGGGGAGCTGTTTTTT.

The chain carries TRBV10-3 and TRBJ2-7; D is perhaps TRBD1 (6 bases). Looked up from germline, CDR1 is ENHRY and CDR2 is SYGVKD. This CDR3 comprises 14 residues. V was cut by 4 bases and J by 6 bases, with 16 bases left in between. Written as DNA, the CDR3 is TGTGCCATCAGTGGGACAGCGAGTGGTTCCGAGCAGTACTTC. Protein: CAISGTASGSEQYF.

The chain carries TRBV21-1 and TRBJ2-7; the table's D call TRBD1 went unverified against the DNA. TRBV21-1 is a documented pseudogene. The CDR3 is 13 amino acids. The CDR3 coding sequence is TGTGCCAGCAGCAAAGGGACAGGGGGCGAGCAGTACTTC. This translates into CASSKGTGGEQYF.

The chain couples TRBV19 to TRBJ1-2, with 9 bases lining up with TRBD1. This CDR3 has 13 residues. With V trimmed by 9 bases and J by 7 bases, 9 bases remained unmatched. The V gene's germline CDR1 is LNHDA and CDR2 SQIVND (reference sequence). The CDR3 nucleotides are TGTGCCAGCGATAACAGGGGGCTAACTGGCTACACCTTC. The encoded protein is CASDNRGLTGYTF.

As DNA, the CDR3 is TGCGCCAGCAGCTCTAATGACGTGACTAGCGGGAGTTTGACAGATACGCAGTATTTT. It is translated as CASSSNDVTSGSLTDTQYF. V usage is TRBV5-1 and J usage is TRBJ2-3, with 12 bases lining up with TRBD2. Germline V CDR1 and CDR2: SGHRS, YFSETQ. V trimming: 3 bases; J trimming: 3 bases; junction bases outside the gene matches: 14. The CDR3 runs 19 residues.

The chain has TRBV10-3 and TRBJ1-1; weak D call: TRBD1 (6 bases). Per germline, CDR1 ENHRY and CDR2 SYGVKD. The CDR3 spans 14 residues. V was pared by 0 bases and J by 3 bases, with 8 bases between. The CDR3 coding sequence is TGTGCCATCAGTGAGTCACAGGGCCACACTGAAGCTTTCTTT. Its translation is CAISESQGHTEAFF.

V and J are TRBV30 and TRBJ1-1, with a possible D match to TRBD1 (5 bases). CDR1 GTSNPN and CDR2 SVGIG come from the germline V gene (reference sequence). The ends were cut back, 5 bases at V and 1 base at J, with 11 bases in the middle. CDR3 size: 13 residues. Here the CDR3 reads CAWGRGTNTEAFF. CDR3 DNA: TGTGCCTGGGGACGGGGGACGAACACTGAAGCTTTCTTT.

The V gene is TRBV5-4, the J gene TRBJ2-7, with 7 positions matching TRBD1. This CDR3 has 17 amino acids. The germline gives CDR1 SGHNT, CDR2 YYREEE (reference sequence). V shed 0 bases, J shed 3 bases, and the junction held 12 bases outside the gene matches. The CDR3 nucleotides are TGTGCCAGCAGCTTGGGGCGATTAAGAGACAGGGACTACGAGCAGTACTTC. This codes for CASSLGRLRDRDYEQYF. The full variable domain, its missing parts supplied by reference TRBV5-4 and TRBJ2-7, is ETGVTQSPTHLIKTRGQQVTLRCSSQSGHNTVSWYQQALGQGPQFIFQYYREEENGRGNFPPRFSGLQFPNYSSELNVNALELDDSALYLCASSLGRLRDRDYEQYFGPGTRLTVT.

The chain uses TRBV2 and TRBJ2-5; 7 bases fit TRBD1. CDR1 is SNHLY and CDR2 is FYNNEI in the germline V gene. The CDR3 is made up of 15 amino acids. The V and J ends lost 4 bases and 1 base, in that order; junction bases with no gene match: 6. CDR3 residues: CASSATRQGQETQYF. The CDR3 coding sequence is TGTGCCAGCAGTGCCACGAGACAGGGCCAAGAGACCCAGTACTTC.

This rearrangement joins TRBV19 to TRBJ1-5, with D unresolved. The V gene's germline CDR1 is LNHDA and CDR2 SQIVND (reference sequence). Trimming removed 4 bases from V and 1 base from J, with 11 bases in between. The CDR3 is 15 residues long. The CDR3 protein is CASSTTGVSNQPQHF. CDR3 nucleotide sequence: TGTGCCAGTAGTACGACCGGGGTGAGCAATCAGCCCCAGCATTTT.

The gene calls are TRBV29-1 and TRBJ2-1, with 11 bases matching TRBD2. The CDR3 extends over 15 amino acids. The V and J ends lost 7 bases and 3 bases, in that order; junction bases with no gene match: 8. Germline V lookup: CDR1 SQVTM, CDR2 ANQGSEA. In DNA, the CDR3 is TGCAGCGCCAAAACTAGCGGGAGTTACTACAATGAGCAGTTCTTC. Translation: CSAKTSGSYYNEQFF.

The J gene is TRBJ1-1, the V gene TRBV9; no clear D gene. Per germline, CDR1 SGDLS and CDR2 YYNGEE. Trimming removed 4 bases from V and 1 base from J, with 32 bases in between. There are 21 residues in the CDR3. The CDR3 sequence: CASSLSGFSPLIPGSNTEAFF. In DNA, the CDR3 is TGTGCCAGCAGCCTCAGCGGTTTCTCACCACTCATCCCTGGATCGAACACTGAAGCTTTCTTT. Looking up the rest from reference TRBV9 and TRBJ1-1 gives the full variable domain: DSGVTQTPKHLITATGQRVTLRCSPRSGDLSVYWYQQSLDQGLQFLIQYYNGEERAKGNILERFSAQQFPDLHSELNLSSLELGDSALYFCASSLSGFSPLIPGSNTEAFFGQGTRLTVV.

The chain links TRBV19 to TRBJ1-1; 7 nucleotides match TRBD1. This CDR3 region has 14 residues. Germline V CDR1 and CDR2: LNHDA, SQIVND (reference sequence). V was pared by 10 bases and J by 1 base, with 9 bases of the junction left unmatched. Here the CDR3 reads CATVGTETNTEAFF. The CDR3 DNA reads TGTGCCACCGTCGGGACAGAGACGAACACTGAAGCTTTCTTT.

The CDR3 spells CASSQEVSQGFLPKHLREQYF. In DNA form, the CDR3 reads TGCGCCAGCAGCCAAGAAGTCAGTCAGGGGTTCTTGCCGAAACACTTACGCGAGCAGTACTTC. The chain carries TRBV4-3 and TRBJ2-7, with TRBD1 as a possible D gene (6 bases). Germline V gene lookup returns CDR1 LGHNA and CDR2 YSLEER. CDR3 length equals 21 residues. V dropped 0 bases and J dropped 6 bases, with 33 bases sitting between them.

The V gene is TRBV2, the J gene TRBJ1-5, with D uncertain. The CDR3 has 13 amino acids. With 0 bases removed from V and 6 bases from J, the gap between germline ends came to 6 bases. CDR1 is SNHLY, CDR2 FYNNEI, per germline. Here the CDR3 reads CASSEARGQPQHF. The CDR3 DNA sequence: TGTGCCAGCAGTGAAGCGCGGGGTCAGCCCCAGCATTTT. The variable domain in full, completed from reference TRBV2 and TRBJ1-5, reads EPEVTQTPSHQVTQMGQEVILRCVPISNHLYFYWYRQILGQKVEFLVSFYNNEISEKSEIFDDQFSVERPDGSNFTLKIRSTKLEDSAMYFCASSEARGQPQHFGDGTRLSIL.

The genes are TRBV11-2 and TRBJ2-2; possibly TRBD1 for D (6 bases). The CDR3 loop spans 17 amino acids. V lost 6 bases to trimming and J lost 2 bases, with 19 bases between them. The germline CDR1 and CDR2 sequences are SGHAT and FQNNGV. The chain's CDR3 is CASRLFPGHINTGELFF. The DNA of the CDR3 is TGTGCCAGCAGGTTATTCCCGGGACACATAAACACCGGGGAGCTGTTTTTT.

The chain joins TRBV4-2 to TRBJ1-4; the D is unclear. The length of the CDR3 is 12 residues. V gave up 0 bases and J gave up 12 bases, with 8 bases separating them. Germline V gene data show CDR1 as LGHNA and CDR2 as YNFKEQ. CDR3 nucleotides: TGTGCCAGCAGCCAAGAGAGCGGCGAACTGTTTTTT. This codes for CASSQESGELFF.